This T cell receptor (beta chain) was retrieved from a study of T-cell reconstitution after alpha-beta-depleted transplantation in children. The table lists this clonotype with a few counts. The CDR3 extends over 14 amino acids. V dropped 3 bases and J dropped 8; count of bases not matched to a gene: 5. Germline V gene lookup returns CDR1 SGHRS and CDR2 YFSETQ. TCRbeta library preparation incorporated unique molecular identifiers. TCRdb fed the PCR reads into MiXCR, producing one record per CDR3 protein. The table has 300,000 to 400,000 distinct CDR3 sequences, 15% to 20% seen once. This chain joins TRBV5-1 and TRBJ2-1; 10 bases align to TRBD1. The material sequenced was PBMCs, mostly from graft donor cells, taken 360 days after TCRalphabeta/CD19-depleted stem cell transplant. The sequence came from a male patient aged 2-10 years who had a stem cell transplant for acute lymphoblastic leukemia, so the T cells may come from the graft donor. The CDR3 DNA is TGCGCCAGCAGCTGGGGGACAGGGGAGGATGAGCAGTTCTTC. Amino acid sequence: CASSWGTGEDEQFF.